This T cell receptor beta chain was identified during a study of blood T cells in healthy people across ages. The germline V and J ends were trimmed by 4 bases and 1 base, with 10 bases remaining between them. The V gene's germline CDR1 is MDHEN and CDR2 SYDVKM. CDR3 length equals 14 residues. This clonotype was observed a few times. Its matching antigen is unknown. It was with a sample-barcoded 5' primer and a J-beta primer mix that a second PCR of roughly 6 to 12 cycles was run. Every molecule of cDNA carried a tag from a template-switch adaptor with 12 random nucleotides. TCRdb called the 5' RACE reads again in MiXCR, with one record for every CDR3 protein. The sample has over a million distinct CDR3 sequences; more than 35% are singletons. General study points: Investigators viewed diversity estimates from one million T cells as underestimates, the study reported. Any changes in expanded clonotypes were possibly confounded, as donor CMV status remained unknown.

Each individual donor underwent a draw of roughly 10 milliliters of peripheral blood. The receptor comes from a woman aged 60-70 years in good health. Source material: blood. The chain has TRBV28 and TRBJ2-5; perhaps TRBD2 as D (5 bases). The CDR3 bases are TGTGCCAGCAGTTCACCGGGATCCCAAGAGACCCAGTACTTC. This sequence encodes CASSSPGSQETQYF.